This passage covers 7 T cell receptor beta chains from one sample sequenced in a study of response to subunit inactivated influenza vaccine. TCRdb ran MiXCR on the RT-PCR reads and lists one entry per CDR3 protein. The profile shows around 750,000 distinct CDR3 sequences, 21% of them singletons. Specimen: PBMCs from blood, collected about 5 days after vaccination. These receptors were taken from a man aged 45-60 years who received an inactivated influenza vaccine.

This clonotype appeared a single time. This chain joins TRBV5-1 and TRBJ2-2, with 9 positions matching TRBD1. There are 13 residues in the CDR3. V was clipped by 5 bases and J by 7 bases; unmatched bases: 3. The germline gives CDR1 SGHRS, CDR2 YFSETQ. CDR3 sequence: CASSGQGFGELFF. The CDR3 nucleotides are TGCGCCAGCAGTGGACAGGGGTTCGGGGAGCTGTTTTTT.

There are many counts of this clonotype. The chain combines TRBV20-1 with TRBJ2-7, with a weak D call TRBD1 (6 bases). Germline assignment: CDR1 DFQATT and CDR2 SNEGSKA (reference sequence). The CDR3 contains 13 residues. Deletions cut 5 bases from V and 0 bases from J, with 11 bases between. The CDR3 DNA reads TGCAGTGCTGATGAGGACAGCTCCTACGAGCAGTACTTC. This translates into CSADEDSSYEQYF.

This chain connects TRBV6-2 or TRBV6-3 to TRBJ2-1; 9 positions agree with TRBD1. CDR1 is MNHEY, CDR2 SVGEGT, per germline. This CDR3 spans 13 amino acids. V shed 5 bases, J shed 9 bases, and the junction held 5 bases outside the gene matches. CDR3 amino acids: CASSVQGAGEQFF. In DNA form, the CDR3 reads TGTGCCAGCAGTGTACAGGGGGCTGGTGAGCAGTTCTTC.

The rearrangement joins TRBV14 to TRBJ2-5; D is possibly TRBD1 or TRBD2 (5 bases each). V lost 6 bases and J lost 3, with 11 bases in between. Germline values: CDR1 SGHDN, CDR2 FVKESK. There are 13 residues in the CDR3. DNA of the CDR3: TGTGCCAGCAGGACCCGGGGCGAAGAGACCCAGTACTTC. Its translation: CASRTRGEETQYF.

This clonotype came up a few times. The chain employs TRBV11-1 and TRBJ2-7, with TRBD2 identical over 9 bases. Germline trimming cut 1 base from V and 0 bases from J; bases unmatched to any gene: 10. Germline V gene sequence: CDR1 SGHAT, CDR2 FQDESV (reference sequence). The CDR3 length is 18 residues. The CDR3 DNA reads TGTGCCAGCAGCTTAGATTACGAGGGCGGGGGGGTCTCCTACGAGCAGTACTTC. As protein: CASSLDYEGGGVSYEQYF.

CDR3 in amino acids: CSVVGWGGRYQETQYF. The CDR3 DNA reads as TGCAGCGTTGTCGGTTGGGGGGGGAGGTACCAAGAGACCCAGTACTTC. The rearrangement joins TRBV29-1 to TRBJ2-5, with 7 bases identical to TRBD2. V was clipped by 4 bases and J by 0 bases; unmatched bases: 11. CDR3 length: 16 amino acids. The germline V gene has CDR1 SQVTM and CDR2 ANQGSEA. The entire variable domain, with the rest obtained from reference TRBV29-1 and TRBJ2-5, is as follows: SAVISQKPSRDICQRGTSLTIQCQVDSQVTMMFWYRQQPGQSLTLIATANQGSEATYESGFVIDKFPISRPNLTFSTLTVSNMSPEDSSIYLCSVVGWGGRYQETQYFGPGTRLLVL.

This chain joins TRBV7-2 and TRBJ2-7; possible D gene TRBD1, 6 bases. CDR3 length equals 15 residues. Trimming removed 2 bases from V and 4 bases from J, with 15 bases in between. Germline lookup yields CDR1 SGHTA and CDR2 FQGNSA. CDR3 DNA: TGTGCCAGCAGCTTAAGTGGGACACTCCTTTACGAGCAGTACTTC. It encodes CASSLSGTLLYEQYF.